These 29 T cell receptor beta chains came from one sample sequenced in a study of blood T cell repertoires in COVID-19. Produced via immunoSEQ multiplex PCR; TCRdb's table is partial and in-frame only. This sample carries 90,000 to 150,000 clones, about 85% of them seen once, and the ten largest clones take roughly 8.2%. The sequenced material came from peripheral blood. The source of these receptors is a human donor in a cohort sampled during active COVID-19.

The chain employs TRBV14 and TRBJ2-2; a possible D gene is TRBD1 (5 bases). Deletions cut 4 bases from V and 7 bases from J, with 13 bases between. The CDR3 runs to 14 residues. Germline CDR1 reads SGHDN; CDR2 reads FVKESK. The CDR3, as DNA: TGTGCCAGCAGCCTGCAGGGAAAGAACGGGGAGCTGTTTTTT. Protein sequence: CASSLQGKNGELFF.

The sample holds one count of this clone. V usage is TRBV5-5 and J usage is TRBJ1-5, with D unclear. There are 14 residues in the CDR3. Per the germline V gene, CDR1 is SGHKS and CDR2 is YYEKEE (reference sequence). Trimming removed 1 base at V and 2 bases at J, with 7 bases between. The CDR3 reads CASSLLAGNQPQHF. The CDR3 coding sequence is TGTGCCAGCAGCTTGTTGGCAGGCAATCAGCCCCAGCATTTT.

The chain is built from TRBV28 and TRBJ1-1, with D tentatively TRBD1 (5 bases). In germline, CDR1 is MDHEN, CDR2 SYDVKM. Trimming cost V 1 base and J 4 bases, with 10 bases left between them. This CDR3 region has 14 residues. The CDR3 sequence: CASSLSLQVTEAFF. The CDR3 DNA reads as TGTGCCAGCAGTTTATCGCTACAGGTCACTGAAGCTTTCTTT.

The chain couples TRBV5-1 to TRBJ2-5, with 7 bases identical to TRBD2. Germline CDR1 SGHRS, CDR2 YFSETQ. Trimming took 4 bases from V and 3 from J; bases not matched to a gene: 6. The CDR3 loop spans 14 amino acids. The CDR3 is CASSVGAGEETQYF. CDR3 nucleotides: TGCGCCAGCAGCGTGGGCGCGGGGGAAGAGACCCAGTACTTC.

V is TRBV10-3 and J is TRBJ2-6; TRBD1 matches at 7 bases. This CDR3 contains 20 residues. CDR1 ENHRY and CDR2 SYGVKD come from the germline V gene. After removal of 5 bases from V and 0 bases from J, the junction contained 16 bases not matched to a gene. CDR3 coding DNA: TGTGCCATCAGTCCCGGGACAGAGGCCCCGAAGCTCTCTGGGGCCAACGTCCTGACTTTC. This sequence encodes CAISPGTEAPKLSGANVLTF.

The chain links TRBV12-5 to TRBJ2-1; D is undetermined. The ends were cut back, 3 bases at V and 0 bases at J, with 18 bases in the middle. There are 18 residues in the CDR3. Germline V gene lookup returns CDR1 LGHNT and CDR2 FRNRAP. CDR3 DNA sequence: TGTGCTAGTGGTTTATATAACGTTGGGCTTCGCTCCTACAATGAGCAGTTCTTC. This translates into CASGLYNVGLRSYNEQFF.

The chain recombines TRBV5-4 with TRBJ2-3, with 11 positions matching TRBD2. V trimming: 0 bases; J trimming: 4 bases; junction bases outside the gene matches: 4. Germline V gene lookup returns CDR1 SGHNT and CDR2 YYREEE (reference sequence). The CDR3 consists of 16 residues. For the CDR3, the DNA is TGTGCCAGCAGCTTGGGGGGACTAGCGGACGCAGATACGCAGTATTTT. This translates into CASSLGGLADADTQYF.

The chain links TRBV5-1 to TRBJ2-7; the match to TRBD1 covers 10 bases. Germline V lookup: CDR1 SGHRS, CDR2 YFSETQ. V trimming: 4 bases; J trimming: 5 bases; junction bases outside the gene matches: 9. This CDR3 is 15 amino acids long. The CDR3 spells CASSPPDRGFDEQYF. DNA of the CDR3: TGCGCCAGCAGCCCTCCGGACAGGGGGTTTGACGAGCAGTACTTC.

J is TRBJ2-2 and V is TRBV18; TRBD1 is a possible D gene (6 bases). The germline CDR1 and CDR2 sequences are KGHSH and LQKENI. V lost 6 bases to trimming and J lost 2 bases, with 16 bases between them. CDR3 length: 16 residues. The CDR3 protein is CASSPGTPFNTGELFF. CDR3 in DNA: TGTGCCAGCTCCCCCGGGACACCATTTAACACCGGGGAGCTGTTTTTT.

The chain recombines TRBV27 with TRBJ1-4, with TRBD1 as a possible D gene (6 bases). This CDR3 spans 15 amino acids. V was clipped by 1 base and J by 4 bases, with 10 bases between them. Germline V lookup: CDR1 MNHEY, CDR2 SMNVEV (reference sequence). CDR3 in DNA: TGTGCCAGCAGTTTATGGTCAGGGGTTAATGAAAAACTGTTTTTT. Its translation is CASSLWSGVNEKLFF. Drawing the rest from reference TRBV27 and TRBJ1-4, the complete variable domain is EAQVTQNPRYLITVTGKKLTVTCSQNMNHEYMSWYRQDPGLGLRQIYYSMNVEVTDKGDVPEGYKVSRKEKRNFPLILESPSPNQTSLYFCASSLWSGVNEKLFFGSGTQLSVL.

The chain uses TRBV19 and TRBJ1-1; D is ambiguous. Germline assignment: CDR1 LNHDA and CDR2 SQIVND (reference sequence). The V gene lost 4 bases and the J gene lost 0 bases, with 6 bases spanning the gap. This CDR3 is 13 amino acids long. CDR3 residues: CASSKLMNTEAFF. CDR3 sequence (DNA): TGTGCCAGTAGTAAACTAATGAACACTGAAGCTTTCTTT.

This CDR3 is CAWSVTGDGYTF. In nucleotides, the CDR3 is TGTGCCTGGAGTGTAACCGGGGATGGCTACACCTTC. The chain links TRBV30 to TRBJ1-2; no reliable D call. Germline assignment: CDR1 GTSNPN and CDR2 SVGIG (reference sequence). The V gene lost 0 bases and the J gene lost 6 bases, with 8 bases spanning the gap. CDR3 size: 12 residues.

The chain combines TRBV7-6 with TRBJ1-2; 9 bases match TRBD1. J gave up 2 bases and V 2 bases, and 0 bases lay outside the gene matches. This CDR3 has 14 residues. The germline CDR1 and CDR2 sequences are SGHVS and FNYEAQ. Here the CDR3 DNA reads TGTGCCAGCAGCTTAACAGGGGGCAACTATGGCTACACCTTC. Translation: CASSLTGGNYGYTF.

This clone came up once. The CDR3 here is CATSTSGRGEQFF. As DNA, the CDR3 is TGTGCCACCTCTACTAGCGGGAGAGGTGAGCAGTTCTTC. The rearrangement uses TRBV6-5 and TRBJ2-1; 11 nucleotides align to TRBD2. CDR3 size: 13 residues. V trimming: 10 bases; J trimming: 9 bases; junction bases outside the gene matches: 8. The germline V gene encodes CDR1 MNHEY and CDR2 SVGAGI.

The rearrangement links TRBV29-1 to TRBJ2-2; 8 positions agree with TRBD2. The CDR3 length is 15 residues. Germline-derived CDR1 and CDR2 are SQVTM and ANQGSEA. V lost 7 bases and J lost 4; bases outside the gene matches: 11. CDR3 nucleotides: TGCAGCGGGGCACGAGCGGGAGTGGGCACCGGGGAGCTGTTTTTT. Amino acid sequence: CSGARAGVGTGELFF.

This clone has only one observation. The J gene is TRBJ2-7, the V gene TRBV5-1; 11 positions agree with TRBD2. With 3 bases clipped from V and 7 bases from J, the junction kept 9 bases outside the gene matches. The germline CDR1 and CDR2 sequences are SGHRS and YFSETQ. The CDR3 spans 15 residues. CDR3 residues: CASSSQLAGADEQYF. CDR3 sequence (DNA): TGCGCCAGCAGCTCTCAACTAGCGGGAGCAGATGAGCAGTACTTC.

J is TRBJ1-1 and V is TRBV6-5, with TRBD1 matching over 10 bases. CDR3 length: 14 amino acids. The J segment lost 5 bases and the V segment lost 4 bases, leaving 4 bases of the junction unmatched. CDR1 is MNHEY and CDR2 is SVGAGI in the germline V gene. The CDR3 DNA reads TGTGCCAGCAGTTCGGGACAGGGGAATACTGAAGCTTTCTTT. The encoded protein is CASSSGQGNTEAFF.

The rearrangement joins TRBV20-1 to TRBJ1-1; TRBD1 might be the D (6 bases). The CDR3 has 11 residues. CDR1 and CDR2 from the germline V gene are DFQATT and SNEGSKA (reference sequence). Trimming stripped 7 bases from V and 5 bases from J, with 11 bases between. CDR3 in amino acids: CSGKGGTEAFF. As DNA, the CDR3 is TGCAGTGGGAAGGGGGGGACTGAAGCTTTCTTT.

The V and J genes are TRBV25-1 and TRBJ1-4; D is uncertain. V lost 8 bases, J lost 11 bases, and 18 bases lay in between. The CDR3 has 13 amino acids. Germline V gene sequence: CDR1 MGHDK, CDR2 SYGVNS. In DNA, the CDR3 is TGTGCCAGCCGGGAACAAATGCTAGGCAAACTGTTTTTT. The encoded protein is CASREQMLGKLFF.

The chain joins TRBV4-2 to TRBJ2-5; maybe TRBD2 (6 bases). Per the germline V gene, CDR1 is LGHNA and CDR2 is YNFKEQ. Trimming took 4 bases from V and 2 from J, leaving 17 bases between them. The CDR3 consists of 16 residues. CDR3 nucleotide sequence: TGTGCCAGCAGCCGCGGGACCCCCCTGGGACAAGAGACCCAGTACTTC. Translation gives CASSRGTPLGQETQYF.

V is TRBV6-6 and J is TRBJ2-3, with D possibly being TRBD2 (5 bases). The germline gives CDR1 MNHNY, CDR2 SVGAGI (reference sequence). There are 13 residues in the CDR3. Trimming removed 5 bases at V and 6 bases at J, with 12 bases between. CDR3: CASSLTRVDTQYF. CDR3 coding DNA: TGTGCCAGCAGTCTTACTAGGGTGGATACGCAGTATTTT.

The chain carries TRBV19 and TRBJ1-5; TRBD1 matches at 8 bases. J lost 6 bases, V lost 0 bases, and 4 bases had no gene match. The CDR3 has 15 residues. Germline CDR1 and CDR2: LNHDA and SQIVND (reference sequence). The CDR3 here is CASSIERTGFQPQHF. CDR3 nucleotide sequence: TGTGCCAGTAGTATAGAACGGACAGGGTTTCAGCCCCAGCATTTT.

The chain joins TRBV25-1 to TRBJ1-4; TRBD1 matches at 7 bases. Trimming cost V 5 bases and J 8 bases; bases outside gene matches: 11. Germline V gene lookup returns CDR1 MGHDK and CDR2 SYGVNS. The CDR3 is 15 amino acids. The CDR3 loop reads CASSPPGAGGEKLFF. The CDR3 region has the DNA TGTGCCAGCAGTCCCCCTGGGGCAGGGGGAGAAAAACTGTTTTTT.

The rearrangement joins TRBV15 to TRBJ2-1; D is possibly TRBD2 (5 bases). V lost 0 bases and J 6 bases, leaving 9 bases between the germline ends. The CDR3 length is 14 residues. Germline CDR1 reads LNHNV; CDR2 reads YYDKDF (reference sequence). CDR3 sequence reads: CATSRDRTRNEQFF. CDR3 DNA sequence: TGTGCCACCAGCAGAGATCGGACTCGCAATGAGCAGTTCTTC. Filled out from reference TRBV15 and TRBJ2-1, the complete variable domain reads DAMVIQNPRYQVTQFGKPVTLSCSQTLNHNVMYWYQQKSSQAPKLLFHYYDKDFNNEADTPDNFQSRRPNTSFCFLDIRSPGLGDTAMYLCATSRDRTRNEQFFGPGTRLTVL.

The V gene is TRBV4-2, the J gene TRBJ2-2; 10 bases are a match to TRBD2. The CDR3 totals 16 residues. J lost 7 bases, V lost 1 base, and 6 bases had no gene match. Germline CDR1 reads LGHNA; CDR2 reads YNFKEQ. CDR3 protein: CASSQVGSGRIGELFF. CDR3 in DNA: TGTGCCAGCAGCCAAGTGGGTAGCGGGAGGATCGGGGAGCTGTTTTTT.

The genes are TRBV11-3 and TRBJ2-7, with TRBD2 matching over 9 bases. J was trimmed by 4 bases and V by 1 base; bases with no gene match: 5. CDR3 length: 15 residues. From germline, CDR1 is SGHNT and CDR2 YENEEA. CDR3 amino acids: CASSLAASGAYEQYF. CDR3 coding DNA: TGTGCCAGCAGCTTAGCGGCTAGCGGGGCTTACGAGCAGTACTTC.

The DNA of the CDR3 is TGTGCCAGCAGTTACTCGTCTGGGAGCACTGAAGCTTTCTTT. This codes for CASSYSSGSTEAFF. The V gene is TRBV6-2 or TRBV6-3, the J gene TRBJ1-1; D remains ambiguous. Trimming removed 0 bases at V and 4 bases at J, with 9 bases between. The CDR3 has 14 residues. Germline V gene data show CDR1 as MNHEY and CDR2 as SVGEGT.

The rearrangement uses TRBV5-8 and TRBJ2-7; D possibly corresponds to TRBD2 (5 bases). Trimming took off 4 bases at V and 2 bases at J, with 10 bases between the two ends. CDR1 SGHTS and CDR2 YDEGEE come from the germline V gene. The CDR3 is 13 residues long. This chain's CDR3 is CASSGRGPYEQYF. As DNA, the CDR3 is TGTGCCAGCAGCGGGAGAGGCCCCTACGAGCAGTACTTC.

This clone has a single count. V and J are TRBV6-6 and TRBJ2-7; 11 bases map to TRBD2. V dropped 8 bases and J dropped 2; count of bases not matched to a gene: 5. In germline, CDR1 is MNHNY, CDR2 SVGAGI (reference sequence). The CDR3 runs 14 residues. CDR3 loop: CASRASGRTYEQYF. The DNA of the CDR3 is TGTGCCAGCCGGGCTAGCGGGAGGACCTACGAGCAGTACTTC.